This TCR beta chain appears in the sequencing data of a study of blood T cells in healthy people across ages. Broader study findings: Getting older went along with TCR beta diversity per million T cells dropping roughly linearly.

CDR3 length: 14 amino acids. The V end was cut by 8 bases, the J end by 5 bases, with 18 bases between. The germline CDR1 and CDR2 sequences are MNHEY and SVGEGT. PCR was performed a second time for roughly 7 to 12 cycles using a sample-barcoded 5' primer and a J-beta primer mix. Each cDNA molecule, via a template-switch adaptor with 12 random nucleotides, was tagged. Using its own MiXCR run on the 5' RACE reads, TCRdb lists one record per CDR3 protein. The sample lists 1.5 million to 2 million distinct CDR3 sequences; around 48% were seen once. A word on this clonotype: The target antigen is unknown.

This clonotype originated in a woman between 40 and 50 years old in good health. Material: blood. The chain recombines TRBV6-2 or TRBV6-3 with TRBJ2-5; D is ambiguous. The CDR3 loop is CASALQLTSETQYF. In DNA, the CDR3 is TGTGCCAGCGCACTTCAACTTACGTCGGAGACCCAGTACTTC.